The 5 T cell receptor beta chains listed next were all sequenced from one sample in a study of regulatory T cells in long-lasting Graves disease. For TCR beta, libraries came from iRepertoire HTBI primers and Arm-PCR of CDR3 regions. TCRdb fed the multiplex PCR reads into MiXCR, producing one record per CDR3 protein. Counted here are a few hundred thousand distinct CDR3 sequences, about 15% occurring once; the ten biggest clones make up 7.8%. Time point specified: newly diagnosed GD, antithyroid drugs for less than 3 months. PBMC RNA was the source of the TCR library. The same specimen was also included in a second study, on T cells in Graves' hyperthyroidism and ophthalmopathy.

The sequencing used peripheral blood mononuclear cells (PBMCs), collected at new diagnosis, from a patient treated with antithyroid drugs. These receptors originate from a woman between 35 and 50 years old with Graves disease.

This clonotype was seen ten or more times. The V call is TRBV18, the J call TRBJ2-7; TRBD1 aligns across 7 bases. Per the germline V gene, CDR1 is KGHSH and CDR2 is LQKENI. Trimming at V came to 3 bases and at J to 5 bases, leaving 7 bases not matched to a gene. This CDR3 has 14 amino acids. The CDR3 region is CASSPRQGMNEQYF. Here the CDR3 DNA reads TGTGCCAGCTCACCGAGACAGGGTATGAACGAGCAGTACTTC.

This clonotype has ten or more counts. The genes are TRBV9 and TRBJ1-1; D unresolved. This CDR3 has 15 residues. V was pared by 0 bases and J by 1 base, with 10 bases between. Germline CDR1 reads SGDLS; CDR2 reads YYNGEE. CDR3 protein: CASSVGSTQNTEAFF. For the CDR3, the DNA is TGTGCCAGCAGCGTAGGAAGCACACAGAACACTGAAGCTTTCTTT.

This clonotype was observed a few times. V gene TRBV4-1 combines with J gene TRBJ2-5; D is uncertain. This CDR3 is 14 amino acids long. Looked up from germline, CDR1 is MGHRA and CDR2 is YSYEKL. V lost 1 base and J 4 bases, leaving 10 bases between the germline ends. The CDR3: CASSQAGDGETQYF. CDR3 sequence (DNA): TGCGCCAGCAGCCAAGCTGGGGATGGAGAGACCCAGTACTTC.

The chain combines TRBV20-1 with TRBJ2-2, with unresolved D. The CDR3 consists of 12 residues. Deletions cut 5 bases from V and 7 bases from J, with 11 bases between. Germline V gene lookup returns CDR1 DFQATT and CDR2 SNEGSKA (reference sequence). Here the CDR3 DNA reads TGCAGTGCTGGAAGTGTAGGCGGGGAGCTGTTTTTT. Protein sequence: CSAGSVGGELFF.

The V and J genes are TRBV18 and TRBJ2-7; 9 bases align to TRBD1. From germline, CDR1 is KGHSH and CDR2 LQKENI. With V trimmed by 2 bases and J by 4 bases, 3 bases remained unmatched. The CDR3 extends over 14 amino acids. Here the CDR3 DNA reads TGTGCCAGCTCACCAGGGACAGGGAAATACGAGCAGTACTTC. Amino acid sequence: CASSPGTGKYEQYF.